What follows are 18 T cell receptor beta chains derived from one specimen sequenced in a study of blood T cell repertoires in COVID-19. The protocol was immunoSEQ multiplex PCR, while the TCRdb copy is restricted to in-frame clones and leaves out a portion. Counted here are fewer than 150,000 clones, around 81% occurring once; the ten biggest clones make up under 9.5%. Sequencing used peripheral blood. These receptors originate from a human donor in a cohort sampled during active COVID-19.

A single count supports this clone. CDR3 amino acids: CASSASGGSYNEQFF. DNA for the CDR3: TGTGCCAGCTCTGCTAGCGGGGGGTCCTACAATGAGCAGTTCTTC. The rearrangement uses TRBV28 and TRBJ2-1, with 11 positions matching TRBD2. CDR3 size: 15 residues. The V and J ends lost 8 bases and 1 base, in that order; junction bases with no gene match: 4. Germline CDR1 and CDR2: MDHEN and SYDVKM. The complete variable domain, with remaining parts taken from reference TRBV28 and TRBJ2-1, reads DVKVTQSSRYLVKRTGEKVFLECVQDMDHENMFWYRQDPGLGLRLIYFSYDVKMKEKGDIPEGYSVSREKKERFSLILESASTNQTSMYLCASSASGGSYNEQFFGPGTRLTVL.

This rearrangement joins TRBV5-4 to TRBJ1-1; D uncertain. The CDR3 runs to 14 residues. Trimming removed 0 bases at V and 3 bases at J, with 9 bases between. Germline CDR1 reads SGHNT; CDR2 reads YYREEE (reference sequence). Written as DNA, the CDR3 is TGTGCCAGCAGCTTGGTAGAGCGGGACACTGAAGCTTTCTTT. This codes for CASSLVERDTEAFF.

The chain recombines TRBV5-1 with TRBJ2-1; D perhaps matches TRBD1 (6 bases). Trimming removed 0 bases from V and 0 bases from J, with 25 bases in between. The CDR3 contains 21 residues. Germline values: CDR1 SGHRS, CDR2 YFSETQ. This CDR3 is CASSLEGSAQGPYLSYNEQFF. The CDR3 DNA reads TGCGCCAGCAGCTTGGAAGGGTCCGCTCAGGGGCCGTACCTCTCCTACAATGAGCAGTTCTTC.

The V call is TRBV11-2, the J call TRBJ1-1; D not resolved. The germline V gene has CDR1 SGHAT and CDR2 FQNNGV. The V end was cut by 10 bases, the J end by 1 base, with 16 bases between. The CDR3 totals 14 residues. The CDR3 spells CAISPAARNTEAFF. The CDR3 region has the DNA TGTGCCATCTCTCCGGCGGCTCGGAACACTGAAGCTTTCTTT.

This chain joins TRBV19 and TRBJ1-4; no clear D gene. In germline, CDR1 is LNHDA, CDR2 SQIVND (reference sequence). The V end was cut by 5 bases, the J end by 0 bases, with 13 bases between. This CDR3 spans 16 amino acids. In DNA form, the CDR3 reads TGTGCCAGTAGTCCCCCGGTCGGGGCAACTAATGAAAAACTGTTTTTT. Its translation is CASSPPVGATNEKLFF.

This clone was recorded only once. The chain uses TRBV6-1 and TRBJ1-1; D unresolved. With 3 bases removed from V and 3 bases from J, the gap between germline ends came to 5 bases. CDR3 size: 12 residues. CDR1 is MNHNS, CDR2 SASEGT, per germline. In DNA, the CDR3 is TGTGCCAGCAGTGACCGTTACACTGAAGCTTTCTTT. Amino acids: CASSDRYTEAFF.

A remark on this clone: One end of the junction does not line up with germline, which may come from a read error. Other DNA sequences in the same sample also yield this CDR3. The chain is built from TRBV6-1 and TRBJ2-5, with TRBD2 matching over 8 bases. CDR3 length: 14 residues. Looked up from germline, CDR1 is MNHNS and CDR2 is SASEGT. CDR3 nucleotide sequence: TGTGCCAGCAGCGAAGGGACTAGGGGGGAGACCCAGTACTTC. Amino acid sequence: CASSEGTRGETQYF.

This sequence joins TRBV19 and TRBJ2-7, with D perhaps matching TRBD1 (6 bases). The germline V and J ends were trimmed by 5 bases and 4 bases, with 12 bases remaining between them. CDR3 length: 13 amino acids. CDR1 and CDR2 from the germline V gene are LNHDA and SQIVND (reference sequence). The CDR3, as DNA: TGTGCCAGTAGTCTGGGGGCCAGGTACGAGCAGTACTTC. Translation: CASSLGARYEQYF.

This chain uses TRBV19 with TRBJ1-1; the D gene is possibly TRBD1 (6 bases). Germline CDR1 and CDR2: LNHDA and SQIVND (reference sequence). The CDR3 runs 14 residues. V lost 2 bases, J lost 0 bases, and 7 bases lay in between. This CDR3 reads CASSIRGMNTEAFF. CDR3 sequence (DNA): TGTGCCAGTAGTATAAGGGGGATGAACACTGAAGCTTTCTTT.

This chain links TRBV4-1 with TRBJ1-4, with TRBD1 as a possible D gene (6 bases). CDR1 and CDR2 (germline): MGHRA, YSYEKL. The CDR3 length is 15 residues. Trimming cost V 1 base and J 2 bases, with 8 bases left between them. DNA for the CDR3: TGCGCCAGCAGCCAAGTACAGGGTACTAATGAAAAACTGTTTTTT. Its translation is CASSQVQGTNEKLFF.

The chain combines TRBV10-3 with TRBJ2-3; D perhaps matches TRBD2 (7 bases). The CDR3 is 13 amino acids. V lost 6 bases and J 6 bases, leaving 13 bases between the germline ends. Germline loops: CDR1 ENHRY, CDR2 SYGVKD. CDR3 residues: CAIRDGGADTQYF. The CDR3 region has the DNA TGTGCCATCAGGGATGGGGGGGCGGATACGCAGTATTTT.

V usage is TRBV29-1 and J usage is TRBJ2-7; TRBD1 is a possible D gene (5 bases). The CDR3 runs 13 residues. V lost 7 bases, J lost 2 bases, and 15 bases lay in between. Germline CDR1 SQVTM, CDR2 ANQGSEA. The CDR3 is CSGIGQAPYEQYF. CDR3 in DNA: TGCAGCGGAATAGGACAAGCTCCCTACGAGCAGTACTTC.

In its sample, this clone was seen once. V and J are TRBV28 and TRBJ1-2; TRBD1 might be the D (6 bases). The V gene's germline CDR1 is MDHEN and CDR2 SYDVKM. The CDR3 sequence is 12 residues long. The V gene lost 8 bases and the J gene lost 8 bases, with 15 bases spanning the gap. The CDR3 DNA reads TGTGCCAGCCAGACTGCCAGGGGAGGCTACACCTTC. Its translation: CASQTARGGYTF.

V is TRBV18 and J is TRBJ2-3, with 13 bases identical to TRBD2. Per germline, CDR1 KGHSH and CDR2 LQKENI. The CDR3 extends over 17 amino acids. Trimming removed 4 bases from V and 2 bases from J; junction bases left unmatched: 6. The CDR3 DNA reads as TGTGCCAGCTCACTAAGGACTAGCGGGGGATTCACAGATACGCAGTATTTT. Amino acid sequence: CASSLRTSGGFTDTQYF.

This clone was seen once. This chain connects TRBV5-1 to TRBJ2-5; maybe TRBD2 (6 bases). CDR3 length: 15 residues. Germline V gives CDR1 SGHRS, CDR2 YFSETQ. V was shortened by 0 bases and J by 3 bases, with 12 bases between the two germline ends. The CDR3 region is CASSLEASAKETQYF. In DNA, the CDR3 is TGCGCCAGCAGCTTGGAGGCTAGCGCCAAAGAGACCCAGTACTTC. Full variable domain (missing parts from reference TRBV5-1 and TRBJ2-5): KAGVTQTPRYLIKTRGQQVTLSCSPISGHRSVSWYQQTPGQGLQFLFEYFSETQRNKGNFPGRFSGRQFSNSRSEMNVSTLELGDSALYLCASSLEASAKETQYFGPGTRLLVL.

The rearrangement uses TRBV5-1 and TRBJ1-5; D ambiguous. Germline assignment: CDR1 SGHRS and CDR2 YFSETQ. V was clipped by 0 bases and J by 4 bases, with 8 bases between them. The CDR3 contains 14 residues. For the CDR3, the DNA is TGCGCCAGCAGCTTGGGTGGGCTAAATCAGCCCCAGCATTTT. Its protein product is CASSLGGLNQPQHF.

The chain recombines TRBV27 with TRBJ2-5, with 9 bases fitting TRBD2. Germline-derived CDR1 and CDR2 are MNHEY and SMNVEV (reference sequence). Trimming cost V 2 bases and J 6 bases; bases outside gene matches: 10. The CDR3 length is 16 residues. CDR3 sequence (DNA): TGTGCCAGCAGTTTAGCGCGGGGGGGCCCGGGCAAGACCCAGTACTTC. Protein sequence: CASSLARGGPGKTQYF.

The CDR3 reads CASSWTNQETQYF. The CDR3 nucleotides read TGTGCCAGCAGCTGGACTAATCAAGAGACCCAGTACTTC. This rearrangement joins TRBV5-6 to TRBJ2-5, with D tentatively TRBD2 (6 bases). V lost 3 bases, J lost 2 bases, and 8 bases lay in between. Germline CDR1 SGHDT, CDR2 YYEEEE. The CDR3 is made up of 13 amino acids.